This T cell receptor (beta chain) came from a study of cytomegalovirus exposure and HLA in healthy donors. Study findings and constraints: Earlier results showed most TCR beta V segments being productive about 87% or about 30% of the time. Follow-up analysis later connected one missense variant in DCLRE1C with trimming of TCR beta V- and J-genes.

60 Vbeta and 13 Jbeta primers were used in PCR. How the authors handled the data: About 11 million of some 80 million unique TCR beta chains were shared, per a later count. Sequencing was performed with immunoSEQ multiplex PCR; in TCRdb, only in-frame clones are kept and a portion is missing. V, J and clone size are taken as reported in that table, and D and trimming were inferred from the DNA itself. The sample consists of some 200,000 clones, around 79% of them appearing once. To note about this clone: Its specificity is not known.

CDR3 length equals 15 residues. CDR1 and CDR2 from the germline V gene are SGHRS and YFSETQ. Trimming removed 0 bases at V and 4 bases at J, with 13 bases between. This sequence originates from a girl aged 2 to 10 in good health and CMV-seronegative. Sequences were obtained from PBMCs. This sequence joins TRBV5-1 and TRBJ1-1, with D unclear. The CDR3 region is CASSLEAVRVTEAFF. The CDR3 DNA sequence: TGCGCCAGCAGCTTGGAGGCGGTTCGTGTCACTGAAGCTTTCTTT. Looking up the rest from reference TRBV5-1 and TRBJ1-1 gives the full variable domain: KAGVTQTPRYLIKTRGQQVTLSCSPISGHRSVSWYQQTPGQGLQFLFEYFSETQRNKGNFPGRFSGRQFSNSRSEMNVSTLELGDSALYLCASSLEAVRVTEAFFGQGTRLTVV.